Listed below are T cell receptor beta chains from one sample, sequenced in a study of blood T cell repertoires in COVID-19. The assay was immunoSEQ multiplex PCR, and TCRdb's table has in-frame clones only and misses some. The profile shows 95,000 to 150,000 clones, around 87% of them singletons. Sequencing was done on a sample of peripheral blood. All receptors derive from a woman aged 70-85 years with acute or convalescent COVID-19. Each CDR3 is given with its conserved first and last residue. A D gene is named only where the DNA matches it firmly. Clone sizes are given selectively: once, few, many, or a class where the clone is expanded.

D,size,V,J,CDR3,DNA
-,-,TRBV5-4,TRBJ2-5,CASRRAGEKETQYF,TGTGCCAGCAGGAGGGCCGGGGAGAAAGAGACCCAGTACTTC
-,-,TRBV5-1,TRBJ2-7,CASSPEIQAISYEQYF,TGCGCCAGCAGCCCGGAGATACAGGCGATTAGCTACGAGCAGTACTTC
-,-,TRBV18,TRBJ1-6,CASSPNDSLGSPLHF,TGTGCCAGCTCACCAAATGACAGCCTGGGGTCACCCCTCCACTTT
-,-,TRBV7-9,TRBJ2-2,CASSLASGMETGELFF,TGTGCCAGCAGCTTAGCGTCGGGGATGGAAACCGGGGAGCTGTTTTTT
-,-,TRBV13,TRBJ2-2,CASSLGADTGNTGELFF,TGTGCCAGCAGCTTAGGAGCCGATACAGGGAACACCGGGGAGCTGTTTTTT
-,-,TRBV2,TRBJ2-1,CASSEETGKFF,TGTGCCAGCAGTGAGGAAACAGGGAAGTTCTTC
TRBD1,-,TRBV5-1,TRBJ1-1,CASSSGQGGTEAFF,TGCGCCAGCAGCTCCGGACAGGGAGGGACTGAAGCTTTCTTT
TRBD1,-,TRBV2,TRBJ1-5,CASNFFPGTGDGNNQPQHF,TGTGCCAGCAACTTTTTCCCCGGGACAGGGGACGGGAACAATCAGCCCCAGCATTTT
-,-,TRBV18,TRBJ1-5,CASSPPSSNQPQHF,TGTGCCAGCTCACCACCGAGTAGCAATCAGCCCCAGCATTTT
TRBD2,once,TRBV3-1/TRBV3-2,TRBJ2-5,CASSLRLAGGDETQYF,TGTGCCAGCAGCCTCAGACTAGCGGGGGGGGATGAGACCCAGTACTTC
TRBD2,-,TRBV10-2,TRBJ2-2,CASRTSGGPGGELFF,TGCGCCAGCAGAACTAGCGGGGGGCCTGGCGGGGAGCTGTTTTTT
TRBD1,-,TRBV11-2,TRBJ2-7,CASSLVQGAFQTYEQYF,TGTGCCAGCAGCTTAGTACAGGGGGCATTTCAGACCTACGAGCAGTACTTC
TRBD1,-,TRBV19,TRBJ2-7,CASSPGTGYEQYF,TGTGCCAGTAGTCCGGGGACAGGCTACGAGCAGTACTTC
-,-,TRBV11-3,TRBJ2-1,CASSGLLTDDWQFF,TGTGCCAGCAGCGGACTCCTAACAGACGACTGGCAGTTCTTC
TRBD1,-,TRBV28,TRBJ2-1,CASSSQGTLNNEQFF,TGTGCCAGCAGTTCACAGGGGACGTTAAACAATGAGCAGTTCTTC
-,-,TRBV6-5,TRBJ2-5,CASSRSGALQETQYF,TGTGCCAGCAGCCGGAGCGGAGCCCTCCAAGAGACCCAGTACTTC
TRBD2,-,TRBV6-5,TRBJ2-5,CASSLLAGVRETQYF,TGTGCCAGCAGTCTCCTAGCGGGGGTGAGGGAGACCCAGTACTTC
-,-,TRBV6-6,TRBJ2-7,CATSPRGQGYEQYF,TGTGCCACGTCCCCCCGTGGGCAGGGCTACGAGCAGTACTTC
-,-,TRBV25-1,TRBJ2-1,CASSGLLIDNEQFF,TGTGCCAGCAGTGGTTTATTAATAGACAATGAGCAGTTCTTC
-,-,TRBV28,TRBJ1-2,CASSFGGVGGYTF,TGTGCCAGCAGTTTTGGGGGCGTCGGTGGCTACACCTTC
-,-,TRBV19,TRBJ2-3,CASTTGPVDTDTQYF,TGTGCCAGTACAACAGGGCCCGTCGATACAGATACGCAGTATTTT
TRBD2,once,TRBV6-5,TRBJ2-2,CASSYSFSGDGELFF,TGTGCCAGCAGTTACTCGTTTAGCGGGGACGGGGAGCTGTTTTTT
-,-,TRBV19,TRBJ2-2,CASSIRETANTGELFF,TGTGCCAGTAGTATCCGGGAGACAGCGAACACCGGGGAGCTGTTTTTT
TRBD1,few,TRBV5-4,TRBJ2-7,CASSLPSDRANYEQYF,TGTGCCAGCAGCTTGCCCTCGGACAGGGCGAACTACGAGCAGTACTTC
-,few,TRBV3-1/TRBV3-2,TRBJ2-7,CASSHRVREQYF,TGTGCCAGCAGCCATCGAGTTCGGGAGCAGTACTTC
-,-,TRBV7-6,TRBJ1-2,CASSFGGSVSYGYTF,TGTGCCAGCAGCTTCGGCGGGTCCGTTTCCTATGGCTACACCTTC
TRBD1,-,TRBV5-1,TRBJ1-5,CASSPGTVGNQPQHF,TGCGCCAGCAGCCCCGGGACAGTGGGCAATCAGCCCCAGCATTTT
TRBD1,-,TRBV6-5,TRBJ1-2,CASRDRERAYGYTF,TGTGCCAGCAGGGACAGGGAGAGGGCTTATGGCTACACCTTC
TRBD1,-,TRBV4-2,TRBJ1-1,CASSQEGQGNFEAFF,TGTGCCAGCAGCCAAGAGGGACAGGGGAATTTTGAAGCTTTCTTT
TRBD2,-,TRBV3-1/TRBV3-2,TRBJ2-2,CASSASGLNTGELFF,TGTGCCAGCAGCGCTAGCGGGCTGAACACCGGGGAGCTGTTTTTT
-,-,TRBV29-1,TRBJ2-6,CSVALLRGANVLTF,TGCAGCGTGGCCCTTTTGAGGGGGGCCAACGTCCTGACTTTC
TRBD1,-,TRBV7-9,TRBJ2-7,CASSWGQSYEQYF,TGTGCCAGCAGCTGGGGACAGTCCTACGAGCAGTACTTC
-,-,TRBV2,TRBJ2-7,CASSQAGTRLEYF,TGTGCCAGCAGCCAGGCGGGGACCCGGTTAGAGTACTTC
-,few,TRBV10-3,TRBJ1-4,CAISRSTNEKLFF,TGTGCCATCAGCCGTTCAACTAATGAAAAACTGTTTTTT
-,-,TRBV2,TRBJ2-7,CASSLGGVHYEQYF,TGTGCCAGCAGTCTAGGGGGGGTTCACTACGAGCAGTACTTC
-,once,TRBV24-1,TRBJ1-5,CATSRGGYQPQHF,TGTGCCACCAGCCGGGGGGGATATCAGCCCCAGCATTTT
-,-,TRBV5-1,TRBJ2-3,CASSLVLADTDTQYF,TGCGCCAGCAGCTTGGTTCTGGCTGACACAGATACGCAGTATTTT
-,few,TRBV10-1,TRBJ1-2,CASSMVPKEDYGYTF,TGCGCCAGCAGTATGGTCCCCAAGGAGGACTATGGCTACACCTTC
TRBD1,-,TRBV5-1,TRBJ2-7,CASSLAGTGSFEQYF,TGCGCCAGCAGCTTGGCCGGGACAGGGTCTTTCGAGCAGTACTTC
TRBD1,-,TRBV2,TRBJ1-6,CASSVRTGEGSPLHF,TGTGCCAGCAGCGTCCGGACAGGGGAGGGATCACCCCTCCACTTT
-,-,TRBV12-2,TRBJ2-3,CASRLKVGGGTDTQYF,-
TRBD1,-,TRBV10-3,TRBJ1-2,CAISDINRGNNYGYTF,TGTGCCATCAGTGACATAAACAGGGGGAATAACTATGGCTACACCTTC
TRBD2,once,TRBV10-2,TRBJ2-3,CATILAGNGADTQYF,TGCGCCACCATCCTAGCGGGGAATGGTGCAGATACGCAGTATTTT
TRBD1,-,TRBV5-1,TRBJ2-3,CASSLAGLGQGYDTQYF,TGCGCCAGCAGCCTCGCTGGCTTGGGACAGGGTTACGATACGCAGTATTTT
-,-,TRBV30,TRBJ2-1,CAWNRAGASYNEQFF,TGTGCCTGGAATAGGGCGGGGGCGTCCTACAATGAGCAGTTCTTC
TRBD2,-,TRBV5-1,TRBJ2-1,CASSAGLAGGAWYNEQFF,TGCGCCAGCAGCGCGGGACTAGCGGGGGGGGCCTGGTACAATGAGCAGTTCTTC